The 30 T cell receptor beta chains listed next were all sequenced from one sample in a study of blood T cell repertoires in COVID-19. TCRdb keeps only in-frame clones here, not all; method: immunoSEQ multiplex PCR. The repertoire holds under 250,000 clones, with 82% as singletons. Sample: peripheral blood. The receptor set was obtained from a woman in her sixties or seventies with acute or convalescent COVID-19.

This clone has just a few counts. The rearrangement joins TRBV2 to TRBJ1-3, with D hard to call. CDR3 length equals 14 residues. V was cut by 3 bases and J by 2 bases, with 8 bases left in between. Germline loops: CDR1 SNHLY, CDR2 FYNNEI. The CDR3 bases are TGTGCCAGCAGTGACCCAAAAACTGGAAACACCATATATTTT. Translated: CASSDPKTGNTIYF. Supplemented by reference TRBV2 and TRBJ1-3, the full variable domain reads EPEVTQTPSHQVTQMGQEVILRCVPISNHLYFYWYRQILGQKVEFLVSFYNNEISEKSEIFDDQFSVERPDGSNFTLKIRSTKLEDSAMYFCASSDPKTGNTIYFGEGSWLTVV.

This clone was seen a single time. The V and J genes are TRBV12-1 and TRBJ1-3; whether TRBD1, the table's D call, matches the DNA was not checked. TRBV12-1 is marked as a pseudogene. The CDR3 runs 16 residues. CDR3 in DNA: TGTGCCAGCAGCTTTGACGTCAGGGGCTCTGGAAACACCATATATTTT. It encodes CASSFDVRGSGNTIYF.

The rearrangement links TRBV3-1 (or the pseudogene TRBV3-2) to TRBJ2-2; D call uncertain. Trimming removed 4 bases at V and 6 bases at J, with 3 bases between. This CDR3 spans 11 amino acids. Germline V gene sequence: CDR1 LGHDT, CDR2 YNNKEL (reference sequence). The CDR3 spells CASSLAGELFF. CDR3 DNA sequence: TGTGCCAGCAGCCTCGCCGGGGAGCTGTTTTTT.

The chain combines TRBV6-6 with TRBJ1-2; perhaps TRBD1 as D (5 bases). The germline V gene encodes CDR1 MNHNY and CDR2 SVGAGI (reference sequence). V lost 2 bases to trimming and J lost 8 bases, with 9 bases between them. CDR3 size: 12 residues. The DNA of the CDR3 is TGTGCCAGCAGTTACCCCAGGGAAGGCTACACCTTC. Amino acid sequence: CASSYPREGYTF.

The V gene is TRBV7-9, the J gene TRBJ2-5; D is perhaps TRBD2 (6 bases). The V gene lost 5 bases and the J gene lost 2 bases, with 15 bases spanning the gap. This CDR3 spans 15 amino acids. The germline gives CDR1 SEHNR, CDR2 FQNEAQ (reference sequence). CDR3 sequence reads: CASSRGRTKQETQYF. The CDR3 DNA follows: TGTGCCAGCAGCCGAGGGCGGACTAAACAAGAGACCCAGTACTTC.

This rearrangement joins TRBV4-2 to TRBJ1-5; D remains unclear. This CDR3 spans 15 amino acids. Germline V CDR1 and CDR2: LGHNA, YNFKEQ. With 0 bases removed from V and 0 bases from J, the gap between germline ends came to 6 bases. CDR3 DNA: TGTGCCAGCAGCCAAGAGATGAGTAGCAATCAGCCCCAGCATTTT. It encodes CASSQEMSSNQPQHF.

The chain links TRBV5-1 to TRBJ1-2; possibly TRBD1 for D (6 bases). V was trimmed by 0 bases and J by 4 bases, leaving 13 bases between them. CDR1 SGHRS and CDR2 YFSETQ come from the germline V gene. The CDR3 is 15 amino acids. CDR3 amino acids: CASSLAAGAAYGYTF. The CDR3 DNA follows: TGCGCCAGCAGCTTGGCCGCAGGGGCGGCCTATGGCTACACCTTC.

The V call is TRBV5-6, the J call TRBJ1-6; D may be TRBD1 (6 bases). V dropped 0 bases and J dropped 4 bases, with 8 bases sitting between them. This CDR3 is built from 15 residues. Germline V gene sequence: CDR1 SGHDT, CDR2 YYEEEE. CDR3 in DNA: TGTGCCAGCAGCTTGGAACAGGGATATAATTCACCCCTCCACTTT. Residues: CASSLEQGYNSPLHF.

Remarks on this clone: Other DNA sequences within the sample encode an identical CDR3. The rearrangement links TRBV9 to TRBJ2-3, with 7 bases lining up with TRBD1. Germline CDR1 and CDR2: SGDLS and YYNGEE. The CDR3 is 13 residues long. The V and J ends lost 2 bases and 4 bases, in that order; junction bases with no gene match: 1. DNA for the CDR3: TGTGCCAGCAGCGTTCAGGGGGCAGATACGCAGTATTTT. Translating it yields CASSVQGADTQYF.

This chain connects TRBV7-9 to TRBJ1-1; possibly TRBD1 for D (6 bases). Germline CDR1 reads SEHNR; CDR2 reads FQNEAQ (reference sequence). The CDR3 contains 16 residues. The V end was cut by 8 bases, the J end by 2 bases, with 21 bases between. The CDR3 is CASGIRPNRENTEAFF. The CDR3 DNA is TGTGCCAGCGGGATCCGTCCAAACAGGGAAAACACTGAAGCTTTCTTT.

The CDR3 loop reads CSVRDLGEQYF. The CDR3 DNA follows: TGCAGCGTTCGAGATCTAGGAGAGCAGTACTTC. V gene TRBV29-1 combines with J gene TRBJ2-7; D call uncertain. V lost 5 bases to trimming and J lost 7 bases, with 12 bases between them. The CDR3 length is 11 residues. Germline CDR1 is SQVTM and CDR2 is ANQGSEA.

The DNA of the CDR3 is TGTGCCACGTGGACTAGCGGGGGGGATACGCAGTATTTT. This encodes CATWTSGGDTQYF. The chain joins TRBV19 to TRBJ2-3, with 14 bases matching TRBD2. The junction had 3 bases not matched to a gene; V was cut back by 10 bases and J by 6 bases. Looked up from germline, CDR1 is LNHDA and CDR2 is SQIVND (reference sequence). CDR3 length: 13 residues.

The rearrangement uses TRBV27 and TRBJ1-2; 8 bases line up with TRBD1. CDR1 and CDR2 from the germline V gene are MNHEY and SMNVEV (reference sequence). The ends lost 6 bases at V and 6 bases at J; junction bases unmatched: 12. CDR3 length equals 15 residues. The CDR3 bases are TGTGCCAGCAGCCTGGGACAGGTTGGTGTGGATGGCTACACCTTC. Encoded protein: CASSLGQVGVDGYTF.

V and J are TRBV7-9 and TRBJ2-4; no definite D call. Germline V gene data show CDR1 as SEHNR and CDR2 as FQNEAQ (reference sequence). V lost 5 bases and J lost 0, with 23 bases in between. The CDR3 covers 19 residues. CDR3 region: CASSGARIGHPLAKNIQYF. The CDR3 nucleotides read TGTGCCAGCAGCGGAGCTAGAATAGGCCATCCTCTAGCCAAAAACATTCAGTACTTC.

The rearrangement uses TRBV29-1 and TRBJ1-1, with TRBD1 as a possible D gene (6 bases). CDR3 length equals 12 residues. From germline, CDR1 is SQVTM and CDR2 ANQGSEA. Trimming left V 6 bases short and J 5 bases short, with 13 bases between. Here the CDR3 DNA reads TGCAGCGTCACAGGGTTAGGTACTGAAGCTTTCTTT. This sequence encodes CSVTGLGTEAFF.

The rearrangement links TRBV4-3 to TRBJ1-6; D not resolved. The CDR3 extends over 13 amino acids. V lost 0 bases to trimming and J lost 13 bases, with 10 bases between them. Germline CDR1 LGHNA, CDR2 YSLEER. The CDR3 nucleotides are TGCGCCAGCAGCCAAGATTCCCCTTATCCCCTCCACTTT. Its protein product is CASSQDSPYPLHF.

This clone was seen once. The chain recombines TRBV7-9 with TRBJ1-2; no clear D gene. Germline values: CDR1 SEHNR, CDR2 FQNEAQ (reference sequence). The V end was cut by 2 bases, the J end by 4 bases, with 11 bases between. The CDR3 consists of 14 residues. For the CDR3, the DNA is TGTGCCAGCAGCTTAAAGCAGGTCGCCTATGGCTACACCTTC. This codes for CASSLKQVAYGYTF.

As to this clone: The junction does not match germline at one end; this may be a read error. The V gene is TRBV6-4, the J gene TRBJ1-5, with TRBD1 as a possible D gene (5 bases). The CDR3 loop spans 9 amino acids. CDR1 and CDR2 (germline): MRHNA, SNTAGT. The DNA of the CDR3 is TGTGCCAGGGTAAGGGGTTTCACGTTT. Translated, it gives CARVRGFTF.

This chain links TRBV19 with TRBJ2-7; D may be TRBD2 (6 bases). V was pared by 3 bases and J by 1 base, with 7 bases between. This CDR3 has 13 residues. CDR1 is LNHDA and CDR2 is SQIVND in the germline V gene (reference sequence). CDR3 DNA sequence: TGTGCCAGTAGTATGGAGGGTTCCTACGAGCAGTACTTC. Translating it yields CASSMEGSYEQYF.

This chain uses TRBV28 with TRBJ2-3; TRBD1 might be the D (6 bases). Trimming removed 5 bases from V and 8 bases from J, with 14 bases in between. The CDR3 is made up of 13 amino acids. The V gene's germline CDR1 is MDHEN and CDR2 SYDVKM. For the CDR3, the DNA is TGTGCCAGCAGTACACAGGGTTCGGGTACGCAGTATTTT. This sequence encodes CASSTQGSGTQYF.

The sample holds one count of this clone. The rearrangement links TRBV28 to TRBJ2-1, with 11 bases identical to TRBD2. CDR1 is MDHEN, CDR2 SYDVKM, per germline. J lost 3 bases, V lost 5 bases, and 9 bases had no gene match. The CDR3 totals 17 residues. The DNA of the CDR3 is TGTGCCAGCAGTCCACGACAGGGACTAGCGGACTACAATGAGCAGTTCTTC. Its protein is CASSPRQGLADYNEQFF.

This clone was detected many times. This chain links TRBV10-3 with TRBJ1-5; 7 nucleotides align to TRBD1. The CDR3 totals 13 residues. Germline lookup yields CDR1 ENHRY and CDR2 SYGVKD. Trimming at V came to 10 bases and at J to 4 bases, leaving 7 bases not matched to a gene. In DNA, the CDR3 is TGTGCCACAGGGGGACCGCTTAATCAGCCCCAGCATTTT. Translating it yields CATGGPLNQPQHF.

J is TRBJ1-5 and V is TRBV2; tentatively, D is TRBD1 (6 bases). The CDR3 totals 16 residues. V shed 3 bases and J shed 1 base, with 13 bases lying between them. Germline V gene lookup returns CDR1 SNHLY and CDR2 FYNNEI. DNA of the CDR3: TGTGCCAGCAGTGATGGACCTCAGGGGAGCAATCAGCCCCAGCATTTT. Its translation: CASSDGPQGSNQPQHF.

This rearrangement joins TRBV15 to TRBJ1-2; 7 nucleotides line up with TRBD1. With V trimmed by 6 bases and J by 2 bases, 9 bases remained unmatched. The CDR3 length is 15 residues. The germline gives CDR1 LNHNV, CDR2 YYDKDF (reference sequence). Written as DNA, the CDR3 is TGTGCCACCAGGATGGTAGGGACAGTAAACTATGGCTACACCTTC. This codes for CATRMVGTVNYGYTF.

The chain links TRBV6-5 to TRBJ2-7, with TRBD2 as a possible D gene (5 bases). Germline CDR1 reads MNHEY; CDR2 reads SVGAGI. The CDR3 runs to 12 residues. Trimming left V 4 bases short and J 6 bases short, with 10 bases between. The CDR3 DNA follows: TGTGCCAGCAGTTCAGAGGGTGGCGAGCAGTACTTC. This codes for CASSSEGGEQYF.

The genes are TRBV7-2 and TRBJ2-7; TRBD1 matches 9 bases. Germline V gene sequence: CDR1 SGHTA, CDR2 FQGNSA. This CDR3 has 15 amino acids. V trimming: 0 bases; J trimming: 6 bases; junction bases outside the gene matches: 6. The CDR3 DNA reads TGTGCCAGCAGCTTAGCTACCGGGACAGGGTTCGAGCAGTACTTC. Its protein is CASSLATGTGFEQYF.

The chain recombines TRBV6-5 with TRBJ2-3, with D tentatively TRBD1 (6 bases). CDR3 size: 15 residues. V lost 0 bases and J 0 bases, leaving 7 bases between the germline ends. CDR1 is MNHEY, CDR2 SVGAGI, per germline. The CDR3 spells CASSYSGQSTDTQYF. The CDR3 DNA sequence: TGTGCCAGCAGTTACTCGGGACAAAGCACAGATACGCAGTATTTT.

The chain couples TRBV5-4 to TRBJ2-5, with 11 bases identical to TRBD2. Germline trimming cut 7 bases from V and 2 bases from J; bases unmatched to any gene: 10. The CDR3 extends over 16 amino acids. Per the germline V gene, CDR1 is SGHNT and CDR2 is YYREEE (reference sequence). The chain's CDR3 is CASHGGGLAGQETQYF. The CDR3 DNA reads as TGTGCCAGCCACGGAGGCGGACTAGCGGGTCAAGAGACCCAGTACTTC. Using reference TRBV5-4 and TRBJ2-5 for the parts outside the CDR3, the full variable domain is ETGVTQSPTHLIKTRGQQVTLRCSSQSGHNTVSWYQQALGQGPQFIFQYYREEENGRGNFPPRFSGLQFPNYSSELNVNALELDDSALYLCASHGGGLAGQETQYFGPGTRLLVL.

The chain employs TRBV20-1 and TRBJ1-2, with 8 bases aligning to TRBD1. The CDR3 runs to 11 residues. The germline V gene has CDR1 DFQATT and CDR2 SNEGSKA (reference sequence). DNA of the CDR3: TGCAAGACACAGGGGGTCTATGGCTACACCTTC. Amino acids: CKTQGVYGYTF.

This rearrangement joins TRBV4-3 to TRBJ1-1; D is undetermined. There are 13 residues in the CDR3. The ends were cut back, 0 bases at V and 8 bases at J, with 10 bases in the middle. Germline V CDR1 and CDR2: LGHNA, YSLEER. The CDR3 loop reads CASSQDLYREAFF. CDR3 in DNA: TGCGCCAGCAGCCAAGATCTCTACAGAGAAGCTTTCTTT.